The subject of this entry is one TCR beta chain. The cohort comprised adults aged about 18 to 100 years residing in under 30 US areas. Categorization into cohorts depended on clinical history that participants reported. Recovered Cohort 3 donors showed two negative PCRs, clearance, or symptom resolution. In the original workflow: The authors estimated nucleated cell counts from reference gene primer amplification. Using immunoSEQ multiplex PCR, the repertoire was profiled, and TCRdb retains in-frame clones only, with some absent. V, J and clone size are taken as reported in that table, and D and trimming were inferred from the DNA itself. The table shows 450,000 to 600,000 clones, with roughly nine tenths occurring only once. The sample originates from a study of blood T cell repertoires in COVID-19. Germline V gene sequence: CDR1 LGHDT, CDR2 YNNKEL (reference sequence). The CDR3 totals 14 residues.

This chain links TRBV3-1 (or the pseudogene TRBV3-2) with TRBJ2-3; 11 bases are shared with TRBD2. Sequenced: PBMCs or T cells enriched from blood (not recorded which). The receptor was derived from a woman aged 18-29 years who had recovered from COVID-19. CDR3 in DNA: TGTTCATTAGCGGGGGGGCGAAAGTCGGATACGCAGTATTTT. It specifies CSLAGGRKSDTQYF.